Listed here are 5 T cell receptor beta chains from one sample, sequenced in a study of T cell repertoires in cytomegalovirus infection. TCRdb reanalysed the reads using MiXCR and keeps one entry per CDR3 protein. Among approximately 500,000 distinct CDR3 sequences listed, about 17% were seen once. The sequenced sample was CD8+ T cells from PBMCs. The receptor source for this set is a human donor in good health (CMV status not recorded). Some clones in this sample may be carry-over from other donors' samples.

The CDR3 nucleotides are TGCAGCGTTGAAGAGCGTCGTGCTGGGGCCAACGTCCTGACTTTC. Protein: CSVEERRAGANVLTF. The rearrangement links TRBV29-1 to TRBJ2-6; D uncertain. Germline values: CDR1 SQVTM, CDR2 ANQGSEA. Trimming pared 0 bases from V and 2 bases from J, leaving 8 bases between. The CDR3 loop spans 15 amino acids.

This clonotype turned up a few times. The chain recombines TRBV10-3 with TRBJ2-3, with 9 bases lining up with TRBD2. The ends lost 10 bases at V and 5 bases at J; junction bases unmatched: 7. CDR3 size: 13 residues. The germline gives CDR1 ENHRY, CDR2 SYGVKD. The DNA for the CDR3 is TGTGCCAGCTTAGCGGGGGCGGTAGATACGCAGTATTTT. Translated: CASLAGAVDTQYF.

This clonotype was observed a few times. The chain has TRBV9 and TRBJ2-3; D is ambiguous. CDR1 and CDR2 from the germline V gene are SGDLS and YYNGEE. V was trimmed by 0 bases and J by 3 bases, leaving 5 bases between them. The CDR3 runs 13 residues. CDR3 coding DNA: TGTGCCAGCAGCGTAGAAAAAACAGATACGCAGTATTTT. Translating gives CASSVEKTDTQYF. Full variable domain (rest looked up from reference TRBV9 and TRBJ2-3): DSGVTQTPKHLITATGQRVTLRCSPRSGDLSVYWYQQSLDQGLQFLIQYYNGEERAKGNILERFSAQQFPDLHSELNLSSLELGDSALYFCASSVEKTDTQYFGPGTRLTVL.

This chain connects TRBV29-1 to TRBJ2-2; D may correspond to TRBD1 or TRBD2 (6 bases each). V lost 7 bases and J 3 bases, leaving 24 bases between the germline ends. Per germline, CDR1 SQVTM and CDR2 ANQGSEA. The CDR3 covers 17 residues. Here the CDR3 DNA reads TGCAGCGCCTATCCACTAACGGGGGCTCAAGACACCGGGGAGCTGTTTTTT. It specifies CSAYPLTGAQDTGELFF.

This clonotype was counted many times. The chain joins TRBV7-2 to TRBJ2-7; 8 nucleotides align to TRBD2. The CDR3 spans 15 residues. After removal of 6 bases from V and 4 bases from J, the junction contained 11 bases not matched to a gene. Germline assignment: CDR1 SGHTA and CDR2 FQGNSA. The CDR3 DNA sequence: TGTGCCAGCAGAAGGACGGGGGGGCCTGGGTACGAGCAGTACTTC. This sequence encodes CASRRTGGPGYEQYF.